The rows below give T cell receptor beta chains drawn from one sample of a study of T cell responses to AZD1222 COVID-19 vaccine. The method was immunoSEQ multiplex PCR; TCRdb's version includes in-frame clones alone and lacks a portion of them. The sample contains roughly 90,000 clones, roughly nine tenths of which appear only once. The sequencing used peripheral blood, collected 28 days after the second AZD1222 dose. The receptors come from an adult who received the AZD1222 COVID-19 vaccine. Both conserved end residues are part of each CDR3. The D gene is left open where the match is weak. Expanded clones are given a class, and other clones once, few, many or no size at all.

D	J	length	V	size	DNA	CDR3
TRBD1	TRBJ2-7	13	TRBV19	NA	TGTGCCAGTCAAGGGGGCAATCGGGGCGAGCAGTACTTC	CASQGGNRGEQYF
TRBD1	TRBJ1-3	13	TRBV28	NA	TGTGCCGGACAGGGTTCCCCTGGAAACACCATATATTTT	CAGQGSPGNTIYF
NA	TRBJ2-3	14	TRBV4-1	NA	TGCGCCAGCAGCCAAGAGAGGGGGGCAGATACGCAGTATTTT	CASSQERGADTQYF
NA	TRBJ2-7	14	TRBV4-3	NA	TGCGCCAGCAGCCCGGGGCCCTCAACCTACGAGCAGTACTTC	CASSPGPSTYEQYF
NA	TRBJ2-1	14	TRBV7-3	NA	TGTGCCAGCAGCTTAAGTGTGCGGACCAATGAGCAGTTCTTC	CASSLSVRTNEQFF
NA	TRBJ1-6	15	TRBV6-6	NA	TGTGCCAGCAGTTACAGGGCGGACTATAATTCACCCCTCCACTTT	CASSYRADYNSPLHF
NA	TRBJ1-5	14	TRBV15	NA	TGTGCCACCAGCAGAGACCCAGTTAATCAGCCCCAGCATTTT	CATSRDPVNQPQHF
TRBD2	TRBJ2-3	15	TRBV6-6	NA	TGTGCCAGCAACCTGGGGACTAGCAGGTCGGATACGCAGTATTTT	CASNLGTSRSDTQYF
NA	TRBJ2-2	16	TRBV5-1	few	TGCGCCAGCAGCCTGGATCCGACGGGGAACACCGGGGAGCTGTTTTTT	CASSLDPTGNTGELFF
NA	TRBJ2-3	16	TRBV11-3	NA	TGTGCCAGCAGCTTAGGTGTGGCGGGGGCACTGGATACGCAGTATTTT	CASSLGVAGALDTQYF
NA	TRBJ1-5	17	TRBV28	NA	TGTGCCAGCAGTTTCATCTATCTGGCAGGGGGCAATCAGCCCCAGCATTTT	CASSFIYLAGGNQPQHF
NA	TRBJ1-2	14	TRBV9	few	TGTGCCAGCAGCATTACAGACAGTAACTATGGCTACACCTTC	CASSITDSNYGYTF
TRBD1	TRBJ1-3	15	TRBV9	NA	TGTGCCAGCAGCCAAGGGACAGGGAGAGGAAACACCATATATTTT	CASSQGTGRGNTIYF
NA	TRBJ1-2	14	TRBV6-4	once	TGTGCCAGCATTAGGTGCCGGTTAAACTATGGCTACACCTTC	CASIRCRLNYGYTF
TRBD2	TRBJ2-3	16	TRBV20-1	NA	TGCAGTGCTAGTCCTTCCGGGACTAGCGTTCGAGATACGCAGTATTTT	CSASPSGTSVRDTQYF